A selection of T cell receptor beta chains follows, all from one sample in a study of cytomegalovirus exposure and HLA in healthy donors. Sequenced by immunoSEQ multiplex PCR; TCRdb stores in-frame clones only, minus some. Of roughly 300,000 clones listed, roughly 89% were seen once; the top ten hold around 0.8%. The sequencing sample was made of PBMCs. These receptors all come from a woman aged 18-29 years in good health and CMV-seronegative. The CDR3 runs from the conserved cysteine through the conserved F or W. Each record gives: clone size, V gene, J gene, D gene, CDR3 length, CDR3 protein, CDR3 DNA. A D gene is named only where the DNA matches it firmly. Clone size is shown for a subset of rows, as once, few, many or a class of expanded clone.

abundance: .
v_gene: TRBV10-3
j_gene: TRBJ1-4
d_gene: .
len: 14
CDR3aa: CAISPGTTNEKLFF
CDR3nt: TGTGCCATCAGTCCAGGAACAACTAATGAAAAACTGTTTTTT

abundance: .
v_gene: TRBV2
j_gene: TRBJ2-6
d_gene: .
len: 14
CDR3aa: CASSPGSRANVLTF
CDR3nt: TGTGCCAGCAGTCCAGGGTCGAGGGCCAACGTCCTGACTTTC

abundance: .
v_gene: TRBV5-6
j_gene: TRBJ1-4
d_gene: .
len: 15
CDR3aa: CASSLVPGANEKLFF
CDR3nt: TGTGCCAGCAGCTTGGTGCCGGGGGCTAATGAAAAACTGTTTTTT

abundance: .
v_gene: TRBV14
j_gene: TRBJ1-5
d_gene: .
len: 14
CDR3aa: CASSQGGVGRPQHF
CDR3nt: TGTGCCAGCAGCCAAGGGGGAGTTGGTCGCCCCCAGCATTTT

abundance: few
v_gene: TRBV25-1
j_gene: TRBJ1-2
d_gene: .
len: 15
CDR3aa: CASSENPGENYGYTF
CDR3nt: TGTGCCAGCAGTGAAAACCCCGGGGAAAACTATGGCTACACCTTC

abundance: .
v_gene: TRBV4-1
j_gene: TRBJ2-7
d_gene: TRBD2
len: 15
CDR3aa: CASRPGLAEAYEQYF
CDR3nt: TGCGCCAGCAGACCCGGACTAGCGGAGGCCTACGAGCAGTACTTC

abundance: few
v_gene: TRBV6-1
j_gene: TRBJ2-4
d_gene: .
len: 11
CDR3aa: CASQLSNIQYF
CDR3nt: TGTGCCAGCCAATTGAGCAACATTCAGTACTTC

abundance: .
v_gene: TRBV5-1
j_gene: TRBJ2-1
d_gene: TRBD2
len: 16
CDR3aa: CASSLVSGTSLSEQFF
CDR3nt: TGCGCCAGCAGCTTGGTATCCGGGACTAGTCTCTCTGAGCAGTTCTTC

abundance: few
v_gene: TRBV19
j_gene: TRBJ2-7
d_gene: TRBD1
len: 17
CDR3aa: CASSIGQGVGVPYEQYF
CDR3nt: TGTGCCAGTAGTATCGGACAGGGGGTAGGAGTCCCCTACGAGCAGTACTTC

abundance: .
v_gene: TRBV9
j_gene: TRBJ1-2
d_gene: .
len: 15
CDR3aa: CASSISSGTPYGYTF
CDR3nt: TGTGCCAGCAGCATAAGTTCCGGGACACCCTATGGCTACACCTTC

abundance: once
v_gene: TRBV5-1
j_gene: TRBJ2-7
d_gene: TRBD1
len: 15
CDR3aa: CASSEGQGRWYEQYF
CDR3nt: TGCGCCAGCAGCGAGGGACAGGGGAGGTGGTACGAGCAGTACTTC

abundance: .
v_gene: TRBV28
j_gene: TRBJ1-2
d_gene: .
len: 12
CDR3aa: CASSWSGYGYTF
CDR3nt: TGTGCCAGCAGTTGGTCGGGGTATGGCTACACCTTC

abundance: once
v_gene: TRBV9
j_gene: TRBJ2-3
d_gene: .
len: 12
CDR3aa: CASSPDVDTQYF
CDR3nt: TGTGCCAGCAGCCCAGATGTAGATACGCAGTATTTT

abundance: .
v_gene: TRBV2
j_gene: TRBJ2-2
d_gene: .
len: 14
CDR3aa: CASRAGGNTGELFF
CDR3nt: TGTGCCAGCCGCGCCGGCGGGAACACCGGGGAGCTGTTTTTT

abundance: .
v_gene: TRBV4-1
j_gene: TRBJ1-1
d_gene: .
len: 14
CDR3aa: CASSVGVMNTEAFF
CDR3nt: TGCGCCAGCAGCGTCGGGGTCATGAACACTGAAGCTTTCTTT

abundance: few
v_gene: TRBV7-6
j_gene: TRBJ1-2
d_gene: .
len: 12
CDR3aa: CARGRDNYGYTF
CDR3nt: TGTGCCCGCGGCAGGGATAACTATGGCTACACCTTC

abundance: .
v_gene: TRBV28
j_gene: TRBJ1-2
d_gene: .
len: 13
CDR3aa: CASSFGRASGYTF
CDR3nt: TGTGCCAGCAGTTTTGGCAGGGCAAGCGGCTACACCTTC

abundance: once
v_gene: TRBV7-2
j_gene: TRBJ1-2
d_gene: TRBD1
len: 15
CDR3aa: CASSPGTGVGGGYTF
CDR3nt: TGTGCCAGCAGCCCCGGTACAGGGGTCGGTGGTGGCTACACCTTC

abundance: .
v_gene: TRBV7-2
j_gene: TRBJ1-5
d_gene: .
len: 15
CDR3aa: CASTPGGQGDQPQHF
CDR3nt: TGTGCCAGCACCCCCGGGGGGCAGGGAGATCAGCCCCAGCATTTT

abundance: .
v_gene: TRBV2
j_gene: TRBJ2-3
d_gene: TRBD2
len: 16
CDR3aa: CASSEELAGVSDTQYF
CDR3nt: TGTGCCAGCAGTGAGGAGCTAGCGGGAGTGTCAGATACGCAGTATTTT

abundance: .
v_gene: TRBV5-6
j_gene: TRBJ2-2
d_gene: .
len: 15
CDR3aa: CASSLVSRVTGELFF
CDR3nt: TGTGCCAGCAGCTTGGTCTCCAGGGTGACCGGGGAGCTGTTTTTT

abundance: .
v_gene: TRBV7-9
j_gene: TRBJ1-1
d_gene: TRBD1
len: 12
CDR3aa: CASSWDSTEAFF
CDR3nt: TGTGCCAGCAGCTGGGACAGCACTGAAGCTTTCTTT

abundance: .
v_gene: TRBV13
j_gene: TRBJ2-2
d_gene: TRBD2
len: 16
CDR3aa: CASSLATSGSGGELFF
CDR3nt: TGTGCCAGCAGCTTAGCGACTAGCGGGAGTGGCGGGGAGCTGTTTTTT

abundance: .
v_gene: TRBV7-8
j_gene: TRBJ1-1
d_gene: TRBD1
len: 15
CDR3aa: CASSPGTGENTEAFF
CDR3nt: TGTGCCAGCAGTCCCGGGACAGGGGAGAACACTGAAGCTTTCTTT

abundance: once
v_gene: TRBV5-1
j_gene: TRBJ2-5
d_gene: .
len: 13
CDR3aa: CASSEQGAETQYF
CDR3nt: TGCGCCAGCAGTGAACAGGGCGCAGAGACCCAGTACTTC

abundance: .
v_gene: TRBV27
j_gene: TRBJ2-2
d_gene: TRBD2
len: 14
CDR3aa: CASYWEGNTGELFF
CDR3nt: TGTGCCAGTTACTGGGAGGGGAACACCGGGGAGCTGTTTTTT

abundance: once
v_gene: TRBV7-6
j_gene: TRBJ1-2
d_gene: TRBD1
len: 12
CDR3aa: CASRQGGEGYTF
CDR3nt: TGTGCCAGCAGACAAGGGGGCGAGGGCTACACCTTC

abundance: .
v_gene: TRBV9
j_gene: TRBJ2-1
d_gene: .
len: 17
CDR3aa: CASSPFVAVSSYNEQFF
CDR3nt: TGTGCCAGCAGCCCCTTCGTAGCGGTTAGCTCCTACAATGAGCAGTTCTTC

abundance: .
v_gene: TRBV18
j_gene: TRBJ1-2
d_gene: TRBD1
len: 16
CDR3aa: CASSPETGGIGYGYTF
CDR3nt: TGTGCCAGCTCACCTGAGACAGGGGGCATCGGGTATGGCTACACCTTC

abundance: .
v_gene: TRBV7-3
j_gene: TRBJ2-3
d_gene: .
len: 15
CDR3aa: CASSLTAGHTDTQYF
CDR3nt: TGTGCCAGCAGCTTAACTGCAGGGCACACAGATACGCAGTATTTT

abundance: once
v_gene: TRBV28
j_gene: TRBJ1-4
d_gene: TRBD1
len: 15
CDR3aa: CASHKDRVGFEKLFF
CDR3nt: TGTGCCAGCCATAAGGACAGGGTAGGATTTGAAAAACTGTTTTTT

abundance: once
v_gene: TRBV6-5
j_gene: TRBJ2-7
d_gene: .
len: 15
CDR3aa: CASSYWGTFSYEQYF
CDR3nt: TGTGCCAGCAGTTACTGGGGGACTTTCTCCTACGAGCAGTACTTC

abundance: .
v_gene: TRBV18
j_gene: TRBJ1-5
d_gene: .
len: 14
CDR3aa: CASSNGGSNQPQHF
CDR3nt: TGTGCCAGCTCGAACGGGGGGAGCAATCAGCCCCAGCATTTT

abundance: .
v_gene: TRBV29-1
j_gene: TRBJ2-7
d_gene: TRBD1
len: 14
CDR3aa: CSVATGTGSYEQYF
CDR3nt: TGCAGCGTTGCAACCGGGACAGGATCCTACGAGCAGTACTTC

abundance: .
v_gene: TRBV5-1
j_gene: TRBJ2-4
d_gene: TRBD2
len: 16
CDR3aa: CASSLGHGLAGNIQYF
CDR3nt: TGCGCCAGCAGCTTGGGACATGGACTAGCCGGTAACATTCAGTACTTC